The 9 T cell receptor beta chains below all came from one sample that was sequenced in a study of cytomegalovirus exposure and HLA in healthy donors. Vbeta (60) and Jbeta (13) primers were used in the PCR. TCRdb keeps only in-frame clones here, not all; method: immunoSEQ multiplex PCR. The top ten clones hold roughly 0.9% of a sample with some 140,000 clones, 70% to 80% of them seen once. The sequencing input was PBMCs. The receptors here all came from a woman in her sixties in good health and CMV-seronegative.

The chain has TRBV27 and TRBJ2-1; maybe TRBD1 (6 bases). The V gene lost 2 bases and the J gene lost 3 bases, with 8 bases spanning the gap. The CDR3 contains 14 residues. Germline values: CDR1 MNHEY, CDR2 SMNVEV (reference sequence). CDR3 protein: CASSLTGNYNEQFF. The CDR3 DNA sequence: TGTGCCAGCAGTTTAACAGGGAACTACAATGAGCAGTTCTTC.

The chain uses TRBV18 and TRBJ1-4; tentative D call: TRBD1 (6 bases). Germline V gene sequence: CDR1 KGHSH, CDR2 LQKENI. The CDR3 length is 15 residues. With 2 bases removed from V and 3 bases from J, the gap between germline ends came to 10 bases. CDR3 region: CASSPFRGPNEKLFF. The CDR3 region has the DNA TGTGCCAGCTCACCATTCAGGGGTCCTAATGAAAAACTGTTTTTT. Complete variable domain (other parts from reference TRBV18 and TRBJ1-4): NAGVMQNPRHLVRRRGQEARLRCSPMKGHSHVYWYRQLPEEGLKFMVYLQKENIIDESGMPKERFSAEFPKEGPSILRIQQVVRGDSAAYFCASSPFRGPNEKLFFGSGTQLSVL.

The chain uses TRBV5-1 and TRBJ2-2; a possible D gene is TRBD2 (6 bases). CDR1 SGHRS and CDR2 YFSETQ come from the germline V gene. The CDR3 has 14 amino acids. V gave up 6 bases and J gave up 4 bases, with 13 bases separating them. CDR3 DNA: TGCGCCAGCATCCCGGGACTGAGCACCGGGGAGCTGTTTTTT. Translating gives CASIPGLSTGELFF.

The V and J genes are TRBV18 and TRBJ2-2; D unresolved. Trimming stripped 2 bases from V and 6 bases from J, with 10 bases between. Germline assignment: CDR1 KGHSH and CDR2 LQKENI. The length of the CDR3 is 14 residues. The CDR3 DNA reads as TGTGCCAGCTCACCAGGCTTACCCCCCGGGGAGCTGTTTTTT. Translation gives CASSPGLPPGELFF.

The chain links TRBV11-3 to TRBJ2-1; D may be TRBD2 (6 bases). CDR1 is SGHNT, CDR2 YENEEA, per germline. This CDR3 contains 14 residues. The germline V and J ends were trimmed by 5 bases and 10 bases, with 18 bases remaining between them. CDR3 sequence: CASSPWGDGGEQFF. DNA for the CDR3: TGTGCCAGCAGCCCCTGGGGGGACGGTGGGGAGCAGTTCTTC. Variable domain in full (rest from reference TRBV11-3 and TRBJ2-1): EAGVVQSPRYKIIEKKQPVAFWCNPISGHNTLYWYLQNLGQGPELLIRYENEEAVDDSQLPKDRFSAERLKGVDSTLKIQPAELGDSAVYLCASSPWGDGGEQFFGPGTRLTVL.

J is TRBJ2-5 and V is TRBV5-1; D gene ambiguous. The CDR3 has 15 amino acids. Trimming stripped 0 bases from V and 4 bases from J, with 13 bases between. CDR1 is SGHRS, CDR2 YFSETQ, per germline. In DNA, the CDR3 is TGCGCCAGCAGCTTGGACGTCTTGAGAGGAGAGACCCAGTACTTC. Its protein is CASSLDVLRGETQYF.

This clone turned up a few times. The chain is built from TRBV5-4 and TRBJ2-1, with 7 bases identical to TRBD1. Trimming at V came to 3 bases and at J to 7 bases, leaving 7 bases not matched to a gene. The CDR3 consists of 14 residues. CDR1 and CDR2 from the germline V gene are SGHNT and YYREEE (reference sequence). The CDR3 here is CASSSDRAGNEQFF. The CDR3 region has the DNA TGTGCCAGCAGCTCCGACAGGGCCGGGAATGAGCAGTTCTTC. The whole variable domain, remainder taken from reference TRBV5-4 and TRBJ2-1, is ETGVTQSPTHLIKTRGQQVTLRCSSQSGHNTVSWYQQALGQGPQFIFQYYREEENGRGNFPPRFSGLQFPNYSSELNVNALELDDSALYLCASSSDRAGNEQFFGPGTRLTVL.

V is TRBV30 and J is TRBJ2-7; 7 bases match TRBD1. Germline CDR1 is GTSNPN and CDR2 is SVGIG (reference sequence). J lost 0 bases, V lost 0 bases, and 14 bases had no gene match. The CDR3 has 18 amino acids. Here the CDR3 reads CAWSVRPGTEEFSYEQYF. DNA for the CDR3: TGTGCCTGGAGTGTAAGGCCCGGGACAGAAGAATTCTCCTACGAGCAGTACTTC.

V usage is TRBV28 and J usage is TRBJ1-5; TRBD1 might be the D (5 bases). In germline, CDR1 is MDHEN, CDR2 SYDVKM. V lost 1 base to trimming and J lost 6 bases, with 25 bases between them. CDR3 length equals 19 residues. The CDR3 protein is CASSLLRIRDLGLSQPQHF. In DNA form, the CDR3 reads TGTGCCAGCAGTTTATTGAGAATTAGGGACTTAGGGCTTAGTCAGCCCCAGCATTTT.